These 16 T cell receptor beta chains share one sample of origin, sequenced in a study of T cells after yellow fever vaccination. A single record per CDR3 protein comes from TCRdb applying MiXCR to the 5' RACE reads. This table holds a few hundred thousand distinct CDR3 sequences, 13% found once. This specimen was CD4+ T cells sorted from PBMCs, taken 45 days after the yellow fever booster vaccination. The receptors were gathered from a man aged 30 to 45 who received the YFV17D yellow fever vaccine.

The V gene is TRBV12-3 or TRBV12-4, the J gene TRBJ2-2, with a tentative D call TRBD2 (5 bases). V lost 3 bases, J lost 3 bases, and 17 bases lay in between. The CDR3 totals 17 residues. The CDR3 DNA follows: TGTGCCAGCAGTTTTCGTTTCACTAGTAGAGACACCGGGGAGCTGTTTTTT. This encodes CASSFRFTSRDTGELFF.

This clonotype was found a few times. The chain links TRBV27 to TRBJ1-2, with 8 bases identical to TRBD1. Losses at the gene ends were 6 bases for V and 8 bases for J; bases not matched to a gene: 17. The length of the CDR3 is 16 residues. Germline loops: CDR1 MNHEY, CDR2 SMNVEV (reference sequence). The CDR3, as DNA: TGTGCCAGCAGCGAAACACACCGGGACAGGCGTTGGGGCTACACCTTC. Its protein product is CASSETHRDRRWGYTF.

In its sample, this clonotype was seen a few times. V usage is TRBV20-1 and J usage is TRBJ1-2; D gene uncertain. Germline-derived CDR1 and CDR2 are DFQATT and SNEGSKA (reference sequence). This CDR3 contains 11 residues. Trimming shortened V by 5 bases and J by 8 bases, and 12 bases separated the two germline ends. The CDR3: CSAFLRVGYTF. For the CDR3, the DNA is TGCAGTGCTTTCTTGAGGGTAGGCTACACCTTC.

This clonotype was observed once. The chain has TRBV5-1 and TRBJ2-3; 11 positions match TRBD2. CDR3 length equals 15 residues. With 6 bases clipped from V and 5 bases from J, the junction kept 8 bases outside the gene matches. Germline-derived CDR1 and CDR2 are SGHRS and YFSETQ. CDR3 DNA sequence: TGCGCCAGCAACAGGGGGACTAGCGGAATAGATACGCAGTATTTT. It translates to CASNRGTSGIDTQYF.

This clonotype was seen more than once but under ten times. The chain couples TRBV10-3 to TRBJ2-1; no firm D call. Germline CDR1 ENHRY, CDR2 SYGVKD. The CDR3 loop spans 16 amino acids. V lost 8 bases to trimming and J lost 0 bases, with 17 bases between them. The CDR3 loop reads CAIAPSTPASYNEQFF. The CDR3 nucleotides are TGTGCCATCGCCCCGAGTACCCCTGCCTCCTACAATGAGCAGTTCTTC.

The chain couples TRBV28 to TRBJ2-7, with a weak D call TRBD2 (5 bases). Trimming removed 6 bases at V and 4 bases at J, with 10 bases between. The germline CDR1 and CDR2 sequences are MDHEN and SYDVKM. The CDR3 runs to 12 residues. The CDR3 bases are TGTGCCAGCAGGCCTAGCAGTTACGAGCAGTACTTC. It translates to CASRPSSYEQYF.

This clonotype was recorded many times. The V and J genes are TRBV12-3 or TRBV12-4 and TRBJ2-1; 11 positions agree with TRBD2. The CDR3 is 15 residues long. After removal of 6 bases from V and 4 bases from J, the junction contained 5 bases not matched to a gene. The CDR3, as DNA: TGTGCCAGCAGCCGCACTAGCGGGAGATACAATGAGCAGTTCTTC. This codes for CASSRTSGRYNEQFF.

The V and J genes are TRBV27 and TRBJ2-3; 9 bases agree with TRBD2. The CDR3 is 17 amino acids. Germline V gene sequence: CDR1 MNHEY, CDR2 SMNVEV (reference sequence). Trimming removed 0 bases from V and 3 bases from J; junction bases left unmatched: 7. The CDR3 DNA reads TGTGCCAGCAGTTTATCGCCCAGGACTAGCGTGACAGATACGCAGTATTTT. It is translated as CASSLSPRTSVTDTQYF.

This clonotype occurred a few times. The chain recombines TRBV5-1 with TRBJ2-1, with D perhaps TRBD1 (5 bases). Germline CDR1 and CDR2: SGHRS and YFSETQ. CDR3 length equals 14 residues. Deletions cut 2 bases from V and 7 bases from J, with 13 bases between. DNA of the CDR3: TGCGCCAGCAGCTTCCAGGGATTGGGAAATGAGCAGTTCTTC. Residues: CASSFQGLGNEQFF.

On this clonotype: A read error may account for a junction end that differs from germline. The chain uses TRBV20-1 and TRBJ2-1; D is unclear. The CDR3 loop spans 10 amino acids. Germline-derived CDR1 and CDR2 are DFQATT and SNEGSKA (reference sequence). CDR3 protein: CNARAPIQFF. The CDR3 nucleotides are TGCAATGCTAGGGCCCCCATACAGTTCTTC.

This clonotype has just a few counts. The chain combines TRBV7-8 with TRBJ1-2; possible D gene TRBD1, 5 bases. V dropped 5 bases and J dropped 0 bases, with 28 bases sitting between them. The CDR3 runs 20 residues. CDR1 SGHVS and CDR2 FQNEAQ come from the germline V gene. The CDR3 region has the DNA TGTGCCAGCAGCCAGACAGCGGGAGAGGGTCGACGACGAACTAACTATGGCTACACCTTC. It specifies CASSQTAGEGRRRTNYGYTF.

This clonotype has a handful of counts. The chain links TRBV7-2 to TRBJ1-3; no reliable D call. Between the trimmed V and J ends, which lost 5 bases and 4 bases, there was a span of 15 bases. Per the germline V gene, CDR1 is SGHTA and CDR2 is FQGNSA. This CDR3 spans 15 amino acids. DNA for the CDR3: TGTGCCAGCAGCGACCGAGGGAGGGCCGGAAACACCATATATTTT. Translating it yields CASSDRGRAGNTIYF.

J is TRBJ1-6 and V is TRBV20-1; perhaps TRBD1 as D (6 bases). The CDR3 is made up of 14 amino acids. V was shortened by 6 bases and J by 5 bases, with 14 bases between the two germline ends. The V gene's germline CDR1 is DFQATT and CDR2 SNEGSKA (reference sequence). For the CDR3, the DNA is TGCAGTGCCGCCGACAGGATTAATAATTCACCCCTCCACTTT. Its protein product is CSAADRINNSPLHF.

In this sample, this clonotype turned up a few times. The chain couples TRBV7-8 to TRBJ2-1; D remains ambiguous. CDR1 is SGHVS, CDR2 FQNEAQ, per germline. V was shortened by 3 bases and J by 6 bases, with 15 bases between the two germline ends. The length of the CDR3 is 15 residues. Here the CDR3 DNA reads TGTGCCAGCAGCTTTGGTAGCCCAAGCCCCAATGAGCAGTTCTTC. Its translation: CASSFGSPSPNEQFF.

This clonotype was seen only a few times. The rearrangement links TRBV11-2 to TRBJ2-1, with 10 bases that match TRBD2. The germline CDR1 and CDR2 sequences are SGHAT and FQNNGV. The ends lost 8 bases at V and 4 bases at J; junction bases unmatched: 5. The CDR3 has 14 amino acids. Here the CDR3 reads CASLGLAEYNEQFF. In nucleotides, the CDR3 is TGTGCCAGCCTCGGACTAGCGGAATACAATGAGCAGTTCTTC.

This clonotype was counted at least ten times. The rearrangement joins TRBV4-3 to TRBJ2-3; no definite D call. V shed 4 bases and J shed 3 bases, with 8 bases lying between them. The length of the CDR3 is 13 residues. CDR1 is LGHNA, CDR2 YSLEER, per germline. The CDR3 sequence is CASSPTQTDTQYF. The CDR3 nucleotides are TGCGCCAGCAGCCCAACTCAAACAGATACGCAGTATTTT.